A selection of T cell receptor beta chains follows, all from one sample in a study of T cell responses to AZD1222 COVID-19 vaccine. Data came from immunoSEQ multiplex PCR; TCRdb stores just in-frame clones and leaves some out. The table records 150,000 to 200,000 clones, almost 90% of them present only once. The sample was peripheral blood, taken on day 0 of AZD1222 vaccination. All receptors derive from an adult in good health. Each CDR3 is given without its conserved first and last residue.

v_gene | CDR3aa
TRBV10-2 | ASRGSLGGGEQY
TRBV6-2/TRBV6-3 | ASSYFITLVYT
TRBV18 | ASSPQLGQGNQPQH
TRBV5-4 | ASSDGLAGGSETQY
TRBV30 | ACGQGGGYT
TRBV11-2 | ASSWGTVNYGYT
TRBV6-5 | ASRSRELF
TRBV6-5 | ASSSDRGFSEAF
TRBV29-1 | SVEAPGLPDLNEQF
TRBV11-2 | ASSLVLETQY
TRBV5-1 | ASSLAGGLFGAF
TRBV5-1 | ASSFSGTPGETQY
TRBV6-5 | ASRGSGNTIY
TRBV6-2/TRBV6-3 | ASSYNPRRDTYEKLF
TRBV30 | AWASGRTDTQY
TRBV5-4 | ASSLGGSSGTDTQY
TRBV10-3 | AISVSLGGDTEAF
TRBV2 | ASKFLTGVNTEAF
TRBV4-1 | ASSHSKGRLQPQH
TRBV24-1 | ATSQGSGLSTDTQY
TRBV7-8 | ASSRGQGHTDTQY
TRBV2 | ASSDGTGTTEAF
TRBV10-2 | ASRPTDYNEQF
TRBV6-4 | ASSDGLAGHNEQF
TRBV6-6 | ASVGAGYEQY
TRBV28 | ASSLSPAYREPYEQY
TRBV4-3 | ASSQEIGRTYEQF
TRBV12-3/TRBV12-4 | ATSDSGNTEAF
TRBV6-5 | ASSRGLGAYGYT
TRBV18 | ASSPRAFLSYNSPLH
TRBV4-3 | ASSQETGRTYEQY
TRBV9 | ASSTGGGPHNEQF
TRBV12-5 | ASGLGTLAYEQY